Presented here are 10 T cell receptor beta chains from one specimen sequenced in a study of T cell repertoires in cytomegalovirus infection. TCRdb reprocessed the reads with MiXCR, giving one entry per CDR3 protein. The sample gives approximately 910,000 distinct CDR3 sequences, around 31% of which show up once; around an eighth is in the top ten. No cognate antigen is known for these TCRs. Material: cultured CD8+ T cells from PBMCs, obtained from culture after CMV antigen stimulation. The receptors originated from a human donor in good health (CMV status not recorded). Some clones in this sample may be carry-over from other donors' samples.

DNA for the CDR3: TGTGCCAGCCTTATAGGACAGGGATACTACAATGAGCAGTTCTTC. Translated: CASLIGQGYYNEQFF. The genes are TRBV6-2 or TRBV6-3 and TRBJ2-1; 8 bases map to TRBD1. Germline CDR1 reads MNHEY; CDR2 reads SVGEGT. This CDR3 spans 15 amino acids. V shed 8 bases and J 3 bases; nucleotides not matched to a gene: 9.

This clonotype has ten or more counts. This chain joins TRBV7-9 and TRBJ2-2; tentatively, D is TRBD1 (6 bases). Germline lookup yields CDR1 SEHNR and CDR2 FQNEAQ (reference sequence). The V end was cut by 5 bases, the J end by 7 bases, with 20 bases between. This CDR3 comprises 16 residues. The CDR3: CASSTHRDKANGELFF. DNA of the CDR3: TGTGCCAGCAGCACGCACCGGGACAAGGCTAACGGGGAGCTGTTTTTT.

The chain employs TRBV2 and TRBJ2-1; 8 bases are a match to TRBD2. The CDR3 runs 15 residues. Germline V gene data show CDR1 as SNHLY and CDR2 as FYNNEI. J gave up 4 bases and V 8 bases, and 10 bases lay outside the gene matches. CDR3 coding DNA: TGTGCCAGCCTGCTGGGCGGGGGGCAATACAATGAGCAGTTCTTC. It codes for CASLLGGGQYNEQFF.

The CDR3: CASSLNRGTLNEQFF. In nucleotides, the CDR3 is TGTGCCAGCAGCTTGAACAGGGGAACTTTGAATGAGCAGTTCTTC. V gene TRBV5-4 combines with J gene TRBJ2-1; 7 nucleotides align to TRBD1. CDR1 is SGHNT, CDR2 YYREEE, per germline (reference sequence). The CDR3 loop spans 15 amino acids. Trimming took 1 base from V and 7 from J; bases not matched to a gene: 8.

V and J are TRBV20-1 and TRBJ2-1, with D uncertain. V lost 2 bases and J lost 6, with 8 bases in between. The CDR3 has 12 residues. From germline, CDR1 is DFQATT and CDR2 SNEGSKA (reference sequence). For the CDR3, the DNA is TGCAGTGCTAGACCGCTAGTCAATGAGCAGTTCTTC. Translation gives CSARPLVNEQFF.

There are a few counts of this clonotype. V gene TRBV27 combines with J gene TRBJ2-1; 13 nucleotides line up with TRBD2. V lost 6 bases, J lost 0 bases, and 8 bases stayed unmatched. CDR3 length: 18 residues. Germline lookup yields CDR1 MNHEY and CDR2 SMNVEV (reference sequence). The CDR3 sequence is CASRPTSGGPSSYNEQFF. The CDR3 DNA follows: TGTGCCAGCAGACCGACTAGCGGGGGGCCGAGCTCCTACAATGAGCAGTTCTTC.

This clonotype was recorded a few times. The V gene is TRBV6-5, the J gene TRBJ2-5; TRBD2 agrees at 14 bases. V trimming: 6 bases; J trimming: 3 bases; junction bases outside the gene matches: 6. The germline gives CDR1 MNHEY, CDR2 SVGAGI. This CDR3 is 16 amino acids long. The CDR3 sequence: CASSLAGLAGEETQYF. The CDR3 DNA follows: TGTGCCAGCAGCCTTGCGGGACTAGCGGGGGAAGAGACCCAGTACTTC.

The chain is built from TRBV27 and TRBJ2-7, with 11 bases aligning to TRBD1. Germline V gene data show CDR1 as MNHEY and CDR2 as SMNVEV (reference sequence). The CDR3 is made up of 15 amino acids. Trimming at V came to 2 bases and at J to 4 bases, leaving 4 bases not matched to a gene. DNA for the CDR3: TGTGCCAGCAGTTTAAGGGACAGGGGGACATACGAGCAGTACTTC. Its translation is CASSLRDRGTYEQYF.

The table lists this clonotype with a count of one. The chain has TRBV20-1 and TRBJ1-4; D gene unclear. V was shortened by 4 bases and J by 10 bases, with 7 bases between the two germline ends. CDR3 size: 10 residues. Germline-derived CDR1 and CDR2 are DFQATT and SNEGSKA (reference sequence). This CDR3 is CSATWGKLFF. CDR3 bases: TGCAGTGCTACCTGGGGAAAACTGTTTTTT.

Note on this clonotype: With a much larger clone just one base away, this may be a read error. The genes are TRBV7-6 and TRBJ1-1; TRBD1 is a possible D gene (5 bases). The CDR3 runs to 15 residues. The germline gives CDR1 SGHVS, CDR2 FNYEAQ. CDR3 loop: CANSPGTLGNTEAFF. DNA of the CDR3: TGTGCCAACAGCCCCGGGACCCTGGGAAACACTGAAGCTTTCTTT.